Each of the 29 T cell receptor beta chains below was sequenced from the same sample in a study of blood T cell repertoires in COVID-19. Generated by immunoSEQ multiplex PCR, the TCRdb table keeps only in-frame clones and is missing some. The repertoire has a few hundred thousand clones, approximately 80% of them found once; the top ten carry about 4%. Material: PBMCs or T cells enriched from blood (not recorded which). These receptors came from a man under 40 with acute COVID-19.

V and J are TRBV6-6 and TRBJ1-1; D is perhaps TRBD1 (5 bases). CDR3 size: 15 residues. V was clipped by 6 bases and J by 6 bases, with 20 bases between them. The V gene's germline CDR1 is MNHNY and CDR2 SVGAGI (reference sequence). This chain's CDR3 is CASRYVPGGAPEAFF. DNA for the CDR3: TGTGCCAGCAGATACGTACCGGGGGGAGCCCCTGAAGCTTTCTTT.

This chain joins TRBV9 and TRBJ2-1; TRBD2 is a possible D gene (6 bases). The CDR3 contains 15 residues. V was shortened by 3 bases and J by 4 bases, with 14 bases between the two germline ends. The germline V gene has CDR1 SGDLS and CDR2 YYNGEE. The DNA for the CDR3 is TGTGCCAGCAGCGGGCTGGTGGGGAGGTACAATGAGCAGTTCTTC. As protein: CASSGLVGRYNEQFF.

V gene TRBV29-1 combines with J gene TRBJ2-5; TRBD2 aligns across 8 bases. The CDR3 covers 15 residues. Germline loops: CDR1 SQVTM, CDR2 ANQGSEA. The V gene end was trimmed by 5 bases and the J gene end by 5 bases; junction bases not matched to a gene: 13. CDR3 nucleotide sequence: TGCAGCGTTATGCCCGGGGGGGCCGCGTACGAGACCCAGTACTTC. It is translated as CSVMPGGAAYETQYF.

V and J are TRBV27 and TRBJ2-3; TRBD2 is a possible D gene (5 bases). Per germline, CDR1 MNHEY and CDR2 SMNVEV (reference sequence). Between the trimmed V and J ends, which lost 3 bases and 3 bases, there was a span of 7 bases. The CDR3 has 13 amino acids. DNA for the CDR3: TGTGCCAGCAGTTTTTGGAGGACAGATACGCAGTATTTT. This translates into CASSFWRTDTQYF.

The chain joins TRBV6-5 to TRBJ2-7, with D perhaps TRBD2 (5 bases). Trimming pared 5 bases from V and 7 bases from J, leaving 12 bases between. This CDR3 comprises 12 residues. The V gene's germline CDR1 is MNHEY and CDR2 SVGAGI. The CDR3 protein is CASSRGLGEQYF. The CDR3 nucleotides read TGTGCCAGCAGTCGCGGACTGGGTGAGCAGTACTTC.

This rearrangement joins TRBV9 to TRBJ2-7, with D possibly being TRBD2 (6 bases). CDR1 is SGDLS and CDR2 is YYNGEE in the germline V gene. The CDR3 sequence is 14 residues long. The ends were cut back, 4 bases at V and 1 base at J, with 12 bases in the middle. The CDR3 DNA is TGTGCCAGCAGCTTCCGGGACTTTTCCTACGAGCAGTACTTC. Its translation: CASSFRDFSYEQYF.

The V call is TRBV5-1, the J call TRBJ2-3, with 9 positions matching TRBD2. Looked up from germline, CDR1 is SGHRS and CDR2 is YFSETQ. With V trimmed by 1 base and J by 0 bases, 3 bases remained unmatched. CDR3 length: 16 residues. The chain's CDR3 is CASSLTSGSSTDTQYF. DNA for the CDR3: TGCGCCAGCAGCTTGACTAGCGGGTCTAGCACAGATACGCAGTATTTT.

This chain joins TRBV4-2 and TRBJ2-7; tentative D call: TRBD2 (5 bases). CDR1 and CDR2 from the germline V gene are LGHNA and YNFKEQ. This CDR3 is built from 12 residues. V was pared by 3 bases and J by 6 bases, with 9 bases between. DNA of the CDR3: TGTGCCAGCAGCCATGGACTTTTCGAGCAGTACTTC. The encoded protein is CASSHGLFEQYF.

The chain recombines TRBV7-2 with TRBJ2-3; TRBD2 matches 14 bases. V dropped 5 bases and J dropped 2; count of bases not matched to a gene: 3. The CDR3 is made up of 16 amino acids. Per germline, CDR1 SGHTA and CDR2 FQGNSA. The DNA for the CDR3 is TGTGCCAGCAGCCCGGGACTAGCGGGGGTCACAGATACGCAGTATTTT. Residues: CASSPGLAGVTDTQYF.

V gene TRBV2 combines with J gene TRBJ2-1, with 7 nucleotides matching TRBD2. Germline-derived CDR1 and CDR2 are SNHLY and FYNNEI. After removal of 8 bases from V and 5 bases from J, the junction contained 15 bases not matched to a gene. The CDR3 runs 16 residues. This CDR3 is CASYTSESPINNEQFF. The CDR3 coding sequence is TGTGCCAGCTATACTAGCGAATCACCCATTAACAATGAGCAGTTCTTC.

This chain's CDR3 is CASSTGGRGNTIYF. The DNA of the CDR3 is TGTGCCAGCAGTACAGGGGGCCGTGGAAACACCATATATTTT. V gene TRBV6-5 combines with J gene TRBJ1-3; TRBD1 agrees at 9 bases. V shed 5 bases, J shed 3 bases, and the junction held 2 bases outside the gene matches. CDR1 is MNHEY and CDR2 is SVGAGI in the germline V gene. The CDR3 is made up of 14 amino acids.

The chain has TRBV7-6 and TRBJ1-5; D call uncertain. The germline CDR1 and CDR2 sequences are SGHVS and FNYEAQ. This CDR3 contains 15 residues. The V end lost 0 bases, the J end lost 7 bases, and 13 bases lay between the germline ends. In nucleotides, the CDR3 is TGTGCCAGCAGCTTAGCGACGGGGAGGCAGCAGCCCCAGCATTTT. Translation: CASSLATGRQQPQHF. The full variable domain, with the rest looked up from reference TRBV7-6 and TRBJ1-5, is GAGVSQSPRYKVTKRGQDVALRCDPISGHVSLYWYRQALGQGPEFLTYFNYEAQQDKSGLPNDRFSAERPEGSISTLTIQRTEQRDSAMYRCASSLATGRQQPQHFGDGTRLSIL.

The chain carries TRBV5-4 and TRBJ1-2; D call uncertain. The CDR3 consists of 16 residues. Germline loops: CDR1 SGHNT, CDR2 YYREEE (reference sequence). The V end lost 4 bases, the J end lost 5 bases, and 21 bases lay between the germline ends. The CDR3: CASSGNMEPAAYGYTF. The CDR3 DNA follows: TGTGCCAGCAGCGGCAATATGGAGCCCGCGGCGTATGGCTACACCTTC.

The rearrangement joins TRBV4-1 to TRBJ2-7; 13 bases fit TRBD2. V gave up 0 bases and J gave up 4 bases; unmatched junction bases: 9. This CDR3 comprises 18 residues. Germline V gene sequence: CDR1 MGHRA, CDR2 YSYEKL. The CDR3 here is CASSQDRLAGGLAYEQYF. The CDR3, as DNA: TGCGCCAGCAGCCAAGATAGACTAGCGGGGGGACTCGCGTACGAGCAGTACTTC.

The V and J genes are TRBV3-1 (or the pseudogene TRBV3-2) and TRBJ2-7, with no clear D. Looked up from germline, CDR1 is LGHDT and CDR2 is YNNKEL (reference sequence). This CDR3 is 11 amino acids long. Trimming took 8 bases from V and 0 from J, leaving 5 bases between them. As DNA, the CDR3 is TGTGCCAGCGGTAGCTCCTACGAGCAGTACTTC. Its translation is CASGSSYEQYF.

The V gene is TRBV5-4, the J gene TRBJ1-5, with D unclear. The CDR3 contains 13 residues. CDR1 and CDR2 from the germline V gene are SGHNT and YYREEE (reference sequence). Trimming left V 0 bases short and J 6 bases short, with 7 bases between. In DNA, the CDR3 is TGTGCCAGCAGCTTGGACCAGTCTCAGCCCCAGCATTTT. Translated, it gives CASSLDQSQPQHF.

The genes are TRBV27 and TRBJ2-7; 9 bases map to TRBD1. This CDR3 has 17 amino acids. Germline CDR1 reads MNHEY; CDR2 reads SMNVEV (reference sequence). V shed 5 bases and J 2 bases; nucleotides not matched to a gene: 13. CDR3 nucleotide sequence: TGTGCCAGCAGTCTCCAAGTGTCCGGGACAGGGACCTACGAGCAGTACTTC. It specifies CASSLQVSGTGTYEQYF.

This CDR3 is CASSQGAVTGSHNYGYTF. The CDR3 DNA is TGTGCCAGCAGCCAAGGGGCGGTAACAGGTAGCCATAACTATGGCTACACCTTC. This rearrangement joins TRBV3-1 (or the pseudogene TRBV3-2) to TRBJ1-2; a possible D gene is TRBD1 (5 bases). The CDR3 contains 18 residues. Germline V gene lookup returns CDR1 LGHDT and CDR2 YNNKEL (reference sequence). The V end was cut by 1 base, the J end by 1 base, with 19 bases between.

The chain recombines TRBV9 with TRBJ2-7, with TRBD2 matching 11 bases. Unmatched junction bases numbered 1, after V lost 2 bases and J lost 0 bases. Germline CDR1 reads SGDLS; CDR2 reads YYNGEE. The CDR3 contains 15 residues. CDR3 sequence (DNA): TGTGCCAGCAGCGTTAGCGGGGGGGCCTCCTACGAGCAGTACTTC. Translating it yields CASSVSGGASYEQYF.

The gene calls are TRBV28 and TRBJ1-1; D ambiguous. V was cut by 4 bases and J by 7 bases, with 7 bases left in between. Germline-derived CDR1 and CDR2 are MDHEN and SYDVKM. The length of the CDR3 is 11 residues. CDR3 DNA sequence: TGTGCCAGCAGTTATACCGGTGAAGCTTTCTTT. Translation: CASSYTGEAFF.

V is TRBV5-4 and J is TRBJ2-7; possibly TRBD2 for D (6 bases). This CDR3 is 14 amino acids long. V lost 0 bases, J lost 6 bases, and 13 bases lay in between. CDR1 and CDR2 (germline): SGHNT, YYREEE (reference sequence). In DNA, the CDR3 is TGTGCCAGCAGCTTGGCTACTAGCTCTTTCGAGCAGTACTTC. The encoded protein is CASSLATSSFEQYF.

This clone was observed many times. The chain has TRBV2 and TRBJ1-2; D gene ambiguous. Trimming took 0 bases from V and 5 from J, leaving 13 bases between them. CDR3 length: 15 residues. Per the germline V gene, CDR1 is SNHLY and CDR2 is FYNNEI. CDR3 protein: CASSEAGIQPYGYTF. The CDR3 coding sequence is TGTGCCAGCAGTGAAGCGGGCATCCAGCCATATGGCTACACCTTC.

The chain recombines TRBV4-1 with TRBJ1-6; 10 positions agree with TRBD1. The V gene end was trimmed by 2 bases and the J gene end by 13 bases; junction bases not matched to a gene: 14. The V gene's germline CDR1 is MGHRA and CDR2 YSYEKL. The CDR3 has 17 residues. This chain's CDR3 is CASSQLAAGTGVSPLHF. The CDR3 DNA reads as TGCGCCAGCAGCCAATTGGCTGCCGGGACAGGGGTTTCGCCCCTCCACTTT.

This chain connects TRBV6-5 to TRBJ1-6, with 9 bases fitting TRBD1. Germline V gives CDR1 MNHEY, CDR2 SVGAGI. V lost 7 bases, J lost 10 bases, and 8 bases stayed unmatched. The CDR3 is 14 residues long. CDR3 sequence (DNA): TGTGCCAGCACCGGACAGGGGTTCGGATCACCCCTCCACTTT. Protein: CASTGQGFGSPLHF.

This chain links TRBV11-1 with TRBJ2-7; 10 bases line up with TRBD1. Germline CDR1 is SGHAT and CDR2 is FQDESV (reference sequence). CDR3 length equals 15 residues. Trimming took 1 base from V and 0 from J; bases not matched to a gene: 0. This CDR3 reads CASSLGTGGSYEQYF. In nucleotides, the CDR3 is TGTGCCAGCAGCTTAGGGACAGGGGGCTCCTACGAGCAGTACTTC.

A word on this clone: Other DNA sequences in the sample encode the same CDR3. The CDR3 bases are TGTGCCAGCAGTTTCCGTCAGGGGGCGTCCTCCTACGAGCAGTACTTC. This codes for CASSFRQGASSYEQYF. The gene calls are TRBV27 and TRBJ2-7; 8 bases are a match to TRBD1. The length of the CDR3 is 16 residues. V was clipped by 3 bases and J by 0 bases; unmatched bases: 7. CDR1 and CDR2 (germline): MNHEY, SMNVEV (reference sequence).

The chain carries TRBV3-1 (or the pseudogene TRBV3-2) and TRBJ1-5; the D gene is possibly TRBD1 (5 bases). Per the germline V gene, CDR1 is LGHDT and CDR2 is YNNKEL (reference sequence). The CDR3 runs 15 residues. V was trimmed by 3 bases and J by 2 bases, leaving 11 bases between them. The DNA for the CDR3 is TGTGCCAGCAGCCAGGGGACTATAGGCAATCAGCCCCAGCATTTT. Encoded protein: CASSQGTIGNQPQHF.

This chain joins TRBV3-1 (or the pseudogene TRBV3-2) and TRBJ2-7; weak D call: TRBD1 (7 bases). The CDR3 has 16 amino acids. V gave up 0 bases and J gave up 3 bases, with 15 bases separating them. The V gene's germline CDR1 is LGHDT and CDR2 YNNKEL (reference sequence). The CDR3 DNA reads TGTGCCAGCAGCCAAGATCGAGGAGGGGGCGGCTACGAGCAGTACTTC. This codes for CASSQDRGGGGYEQYF.

This clone has only one observation. The V gene is TRBV5-1, the J gene TRBJ2-3; D remains ambiguous. With 7 bases removed from V and 2 bases from J, the gap between germline ends came to 11 bases. CDR1 is SGHRS and CDR2 is YFSETQ in the germline V gene. The length of the CDR3 is 13 residues. Here the CDR3 reads CASSAAATDTQYF. DNA of the CDR3: TGCGCCAGCTCCGCGGCAGCCACAGATACGCAGTATTTT.